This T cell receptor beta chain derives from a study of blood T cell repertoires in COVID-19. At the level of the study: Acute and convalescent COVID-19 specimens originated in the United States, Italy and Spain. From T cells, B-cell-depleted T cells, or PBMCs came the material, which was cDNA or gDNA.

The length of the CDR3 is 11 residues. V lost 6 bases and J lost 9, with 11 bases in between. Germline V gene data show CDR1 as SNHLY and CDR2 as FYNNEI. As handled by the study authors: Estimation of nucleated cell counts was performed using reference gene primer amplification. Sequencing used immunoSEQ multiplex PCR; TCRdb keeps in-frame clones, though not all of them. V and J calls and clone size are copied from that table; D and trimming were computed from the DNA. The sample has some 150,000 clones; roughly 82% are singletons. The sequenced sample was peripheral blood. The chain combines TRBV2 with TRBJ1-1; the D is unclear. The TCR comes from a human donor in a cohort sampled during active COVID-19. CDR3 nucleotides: TGTGCCAGCAGGGCAGACATGAAAGCTTTCTTT. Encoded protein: CASRADMKAFF.